This TCR beta chain was sequenced in a study of T cells after yellow fever vaccination. Study information: It was SMART-Seq v4 Ultra Low Input that prepared the fractions with low cell numbers.

V lost 7 bases and J 7 bases, leaving 13 bases between the germline ends. This CDR3 spans 12 amino acids. The study made its TCR cDNA through 5'RACE template switching. That step introduced a universal primer site along with UMIs. One entry per CDR3 protein results from TCRdb running MiXCR on the 5' RACE reads. The table records hundreds of thousands of distinct CDR3 sequences, 18% of them present only once. This clonotype was sampled from a young man who received the YFV17D yellow fever vaccine. The chain uses TRBV12-3 or TRBV12-4 and TRBJ1-1; D ambiguous. The sequenced sample was PBMCs, obtained before the yellow fever booster vaccination. The CDR3 coding sequence is TGTGCCAGCACGGAAGGGTCAGATGAAGCTTTCTTT. This encodes CASTEGSDEAFF.